Described below is a single TCR beta chain sequence and its context. Its antigen is not identified. Mismatch with germline at one junction end may stem from a read error. Donors consisted of healthy bone marrow donors. The data were taken from a study of cytomegalovirus exposure and HLA in healthy donors. Use of 60 Vbeta and 13 Jbeta primers characterized the PCR. Method: immunoSEQ multiplex PCR; TCRdb's copy keeps in-frame clones and lacks some. The sample holds 200,000 to 250,000 clones, around 80% seen once. Study-wide results and limits: Specific recognition of CMV antigens was confirmed in vitro for a few chains (all CMV-associated).

CDR1 and CDR2 from the germline V gene are SEHNR and FQNEAQ (reference sequence). The CDR3 is 16 residues long. The rearrangement uses TRBV7-9 and TRBJ1-5; D ambiguous. Source material: PBMCs. This clonotype was obtained from a man aged 45-60 years in good health and CMV-seronegative. CDR3 region: CSSSLGSGRRHQPQHF. Here the CDR3 DNA reads TGTTCCAGCAGCTTAGGGTCCGGCAGGAGGCATCAGCCCCAGCATTTT.